This record looks at one T cell receptor (beta chain) sequence and its context. The data were taken from a study of cytomegalovirus exposure and HLA in healthy donors. The PCR ran on 60 Vbeta and 13 Jbeta primers. This table comes from immunoSEQ multiplex PCR, and its TCRdb copy is limited to in-frame clones, with some not included. The top ten clones hold more than 0.55% of a sample with 150,000 to 200,000 clones, 70% to 80% of them seen once. The germline CDR1 and CDR2 sequences are SQVTM and ANQGSEA. Trimming took off 7 bases at V and 3 bases at J, with 10 bases between the two ends. The CDR3 covers 11 residues.

This chain joins TRBV29-1 and TRBJ2-7, with D possibly TRBD2 on 6 matching bases. This clonotype was sampled from a woman in her thirties or forties in good health and CMV-seronegative. The sequenced sample consisted of PBMCs. The CDR3 bases are TGCAGCGCCGCGGGGAGCTACGAGCAGTACTTC. Translated, it gives CSAAGSYEQYF.